These T cell receptor beta chains were read from a single sample in a study of T cell responses to AZD1222 COVID-19 vaccine. The assay was immunoSEQ multiplex PCR, and TCRdb's table has in-frame clones only and misses some. The sample includes some 140,000 clones, approximately 90% of them seen just once. Sample: peripheral blood, taken on day 0 of AZD1222 vaccination. These receptors were collected from an adult in good health. Each CDR3 is given without its conserved first and last residue. A D gene is named only where the DNA matches it firmly.

TRBV9,TRBD2,TRBJ2-3,ASSVAGGRATDTQY
TRBV6-2/TRBV6-3,-,TRBJ1-4,ASSYVAGKQANEKLF
TRBV6-1,-,TRBJ1-6,ASSERRSPLH
TRBV6-5,-,TRBJ2-5,ASSRTRETQY
TRBV6-5,-,TRBJ2-7,ASSSGGSFGDEQY
TRBV19,-,TRBJ2-2,ASSFWGDVGELF
TRBV12-3/TRBV12-4,-,TRBJ1-1,ASSYPPGVRAF
TRBV6-2/TRBV6-3,-,TRBJ2-7,ASSSGPSPAYEQY
TRBV9,-,TRBJ1-1,ASSAGGFMNTEAF
TRBV7-9,-,TRBJ1-1,ASTLKVGTEAF
TRBV27,TRBD1,TRBJ1-2,ASSPGQGAVYGYT
TRBV9,-,TRBJ2-1,ASSVSGRNEQF
TRBV19,TRBD2,TRBJ2-7,ASSIGRGSYYEQY
TRBV30,-,TRBJ1-5,AWSVWGDNQPQH
TRBV21-1,-,TRBJ1-4,ASSKAWEETNEKLF
TRBV7-6,-,TRBJ1-4,ASSLGLLGATNEKLF
TRBV5-8,-,TRBJ1-6,ASSSLRQNNSPLH
TRBV9,-,TRBJ2-4,ASSPRPLVQNIQY
TRBV19,TRBD1,TRBJ1-5,ASSWTGGAGQPQH
TRBV4-2,TRBD2,TRBJ2-1,ASSQYLAPGTSGLEQF
TRBV5-3,-,TRBJ1-1,ARSSLTQREAF
TRBV5-1,-,TRBJ1-1,ASSLLSAPLNTEAF
TRBV11-2,TRBD1,TRBJ2-5,ASSLGDRAQETQY
TRBV11-2,-,TRBJ1-3,ASSLTSGNTIY
TRBV19,-,TRBJ2-1,ASSITAEGLDEQF
TRBV6-5,-,TRBJ1-3,ASQQLDRKGNTIY
TRBV9,TRBD2,TRBJ2-1,ASSASGSINEQF
TRBV7-2,TRBD2,TRBJ2-1,ASSRTSGSYEQF
TRBV28,-,TRBJ2-7,ASRYRYGGPHEQY
TRBV6-2/TRBV6-3,-,TRBJ2-1,ASSSPLSEQF
TRBV11-3,-,TRBJ2-1,ASKGRGNEQF
TRBV24-1,TRBD2,TRBJ2-7,ATSDPGLAGGLAQY
TRBV6-2/TRBV6-3,TRBD1,TRBJ1-2,ASSYNAGGIPKNGYT
TRBV28,TRBD2,TRBJ2-7,ASSPPGTSGYEQY
TRBV19,-,TRBJ2-7,ASSMGTKNEQY
TRBV15,TRBD1,TRBJ1-2,ATSRGRTGDYGYT
TRBV7-2,-,TRBJ2-5,ASSLRQGWETQY
TRBV4-1,TRBD2,TRBJ2-2,ASSQAGLAGAYTGELF
TRBV7-2,-,TRBJ1-4,ASSLGERGKLF
TRBV12-5,TRBD2,TRBJ2-5,ASGLVGGRDLETQY
TRBV7-3,-,TRBJ2-3,ASSLRGGTDTQY
TRBV5-1,-,TRBJ1-1,ASSVKTLGLDTEAF
TRBV30,-,TRBJ2-2,ARNGRNTGELF
TRBV2,TRBD1,TRBJ1-5,ASSKWDREVR
TRBV27,TRBD2,TRBJ2-7,ASSSGLAGTWYEQY
TRBV20-1,TRBD1,TRBJ2-7,SASPGDRDNEQY